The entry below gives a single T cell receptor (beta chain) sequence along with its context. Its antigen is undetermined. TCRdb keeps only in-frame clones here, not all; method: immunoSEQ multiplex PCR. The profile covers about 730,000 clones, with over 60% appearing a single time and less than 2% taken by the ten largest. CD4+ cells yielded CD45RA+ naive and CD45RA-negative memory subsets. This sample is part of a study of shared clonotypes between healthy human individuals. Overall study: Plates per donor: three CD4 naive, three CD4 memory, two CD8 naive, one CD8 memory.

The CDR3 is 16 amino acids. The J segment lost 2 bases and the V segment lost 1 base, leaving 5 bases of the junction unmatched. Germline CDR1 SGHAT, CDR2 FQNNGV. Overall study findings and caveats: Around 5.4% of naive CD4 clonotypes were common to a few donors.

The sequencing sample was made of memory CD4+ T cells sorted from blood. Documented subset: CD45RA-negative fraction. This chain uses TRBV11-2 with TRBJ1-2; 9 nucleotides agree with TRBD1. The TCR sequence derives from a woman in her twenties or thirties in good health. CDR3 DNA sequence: TGTGCCAGCAGCTTAGGTGGGACAGGGAAGAACTATGGCTACACCTTC. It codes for CASSLGGTGKNYGYTF.